The T cell receptor (beta chain) described here comes from a study of vaccination and CD4 T cells after COVID-19. In the study overall: Overlapping spike peptides served as the stimulus for the cells. These peptides came from SARS-CoV-2 and from the common cold coronaviruses HCoV-NL63, HCoV-OC43 and HCoV-229E.

Described treatment: roughly 10-day PBMC culture with coronavirus spike peptide pools or control peptides (ViraFEST assay). Ahead of the COVID-19 pandemic (2011-2018), the CD4+ T cells of the unexposed donor were collected. TCRs were sequenced by ViraFEST after antigen-specific T cells had been expanded with peptide pools. Having spent 10 days in culture, CD4+ T cells were then isolated by negative selection. When enough cells were available, unexposed-donor CD4+ T cells were probed with SARS-CoV-2 S/N and four cold-coronavirus spikes. This clonotype showed up just a few times. Its antigen is currently unknown. Sequencing of cultured CD4+ T cell DNA used the Oncomine TCR Beta short-read assay. In this case, cultured CD4+ T cells provided the extracted genomic DNA. TCRdb itself ran the PCR reads through MiXCR, one entry per CDR3 protein. The sample includes some 10,000 distinct CDR3 sequences, roughly 30% seen only once; the top ten take about 14%.

V was trimmed by 7 bases and J by 5 bases, leaving 15 bases between them. This CDR3 spans 14 amino acids. CDR1 and CDR2 (germline): SGHTA, FQGNSA. The material sequenced was CD4+ T cells from blood, cultured in vitro. The sequence came from a human donor in good health. This sequence joins TRBV7-2 and TRBJ2-1; D gene ambiguous. Here the CDR3 reads CASTSRRRDNEQFF. DNA of the CDR3: TGTGCCAGCACCTCCCGACGGAGAGACAATGAGCAGTTCTTC.